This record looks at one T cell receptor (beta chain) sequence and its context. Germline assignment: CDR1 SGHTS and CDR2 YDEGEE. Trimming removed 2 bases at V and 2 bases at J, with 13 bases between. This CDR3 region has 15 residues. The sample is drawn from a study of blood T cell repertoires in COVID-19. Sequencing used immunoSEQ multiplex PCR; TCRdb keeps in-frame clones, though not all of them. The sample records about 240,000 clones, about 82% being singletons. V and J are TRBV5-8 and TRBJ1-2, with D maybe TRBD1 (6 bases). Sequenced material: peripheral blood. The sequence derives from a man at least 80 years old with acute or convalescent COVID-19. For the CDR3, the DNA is TGTGCCAGCAGCTTCGGGACACAAGGCAACTATGGCTACACCTTC. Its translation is CASSFGTQGNYGYTF.